The entry below describes one T cell receptor beta chain. PCR primers comprised 60 Vbeta and 13 Jbeta primers. Some clones are missing from TCRdb's copy, which holds only in-frame ones; the method was immunoSEQ multiplex PCR. The sample has 100,000 or so clones, 60% to 80% seen once; the top ten hold roughly 6%. The CDR3 has 16 amino acids. Unrecorded immune exposures were likely, despite nominal health at sampling. This sample is drawn from a study of cytomegalovirus exposure and HLA in healthy donors. The sequencing input was PBMCs. V is TRBV1 and J is TRBJ2-1; the D call in the table, TRBD1, was not verified against the DNA. TRBV1 is described as a pseudogene. The clonotype comes from a woman in her 30s in good health and CMV-seronegative. CDR3: CTSSQDTGVDYNEQFF. The CDR3 DNA reads as TGCACCAGCAGCCAAGACACAGGGGTGGACTACAATGAGCAGTTCTTC.